This entry lists 21 T cell receptor beta chains sequenced from one sample in a study of cytotoxic CD8 clonotypes in ibrutinib-treated CLL. Measured with immunoSEQ multiplex PCR; TCRdb has only the in-frame clones, and not every one. The repertoire holds about 130,000 clones, with 70% to 90% as singletons. The source material was PBMCs, sampled after 24 months of ibrutinib treatment. The source of these receptors is a human donor with chronic lymphocytic leukemia.

The chain couples TRBV5-4 to TRBJ2-4; D is undetermined. This CDR3 has 15 amino acids. The V and J ends lost 0 bases and 5 bases respectively, with 12 bases between them. Per germline, CDR1 SGHNT and CDR2 YYREEE (reference sequence). The CDR3 DNA is TGTGCCAGCAGCTTGGCGCCCCCTAGAGAAAACATTCAGTACTTC. It encodes CASSLAPPRENIQYF.

This clone turned up a few times. The chain couples TRBV9 to TRBJ1-3, with TRBD1 identical over 7 bases. Germline V gives CDR1 SGDLS, CDR2 YYNGEE. Trimming at V came to 1 base and at J to 0 bases, leaving 4 bases not matched to a gene. CDR3 length equals 16 residues. The CDR3 sequence is CASSVKTGLSGNTIYF. CDR3 nucleotide sequence: TGTGCCAGCAGCGTAAAGACAGGGCTCTCTGGAAACACCATATATTTT.

This clone showed up just once. CDR3 residues: CASSKGNLETQYF. Written as DNA, the CDR3 is TGTGCCAGTAGTAAGGGGAATTTGGAGACCCAGTACTTC. This chain uses TRBV19 with TRBJ2-5; a possible D gene is TRBD1 (5 bases). The ends were cut back, 4 bases at V and 5 bases at J, with 11 bases in the middle. Germline V gives CDR1 LNHDA, CDR2 SQIVND (reference sequence). The CDR3 sequence is 13 residues long.

The genes are TRBV6-5 and TRBJ2-7; perhaps TRBD1 as D (5 bases). The CDR3 covers 15 residues. Germline V gives CDR1 MNHEY, CDR2 SVGAGI. Trimming pared 5 bases from V and 0 bases from J, leaving 14 bases between. The CDR3 sequence: CASSPSDSFSYEQYF. The CDR3 coding sequence is TGTGCCAGCAGTCCCTCAGACAGTTTCTCCTACGAGCAGTACTTC.

The chain recombines TRBV2 with TRBJ2-7; 14 nucleotides match TRBD2. Germline V CDR1 and CDR2: SNHLY, FYNNEI. The CDR3 extends over 18 amino acids. The V gene end was trimmed by 11 bases and the J gene end by 0 bases; junction bases not matched to a gene: 15. CDR3 amino acids: CALRVGTSGSLSSYEQYF. The CDR3 nucleotides are TGTGCCCTCCGAGTAGGGACTAGCGGGAGTTTGAGCTCCTACGAGCAGTACTTC.

The chain uses TRBV29-1 and TRBJ2-2; 13 bases match TRBD2. V trimming: 6 bases; J trimming: 2 bases; junction bases outside the gene matches: 3. CDR1 is SQVTM, CDR2 ANQGSEA, per germline. The CDR3 contains 15 residues. The CDR3 DNA reads TGCAGCGTGGAGGGACTAGCGGGAAACACCGGGGAGCTGTTTTTT. Its translation: CSVEGLAGNTGELFF.

A few counts support this clone. The CDR3 loop reads CASSVRDRGYGYTF. The CDR3, as DNA: TGTGCCAGTAGTGTCCGGGACAGGGGCTATGGCTACACCTTC. The J gene is TRBJ1-2, the V gene TRBV19; 10 bases match TRBD1. Germline V gene sequence: CDR1 LNHDA, CDR2 SQIVND (reference sequence). J was trimmed by 4 bases and V by 5 bases; bases with no gene match: 4. The CDR3 covers 14 residues.

This sequence joins TRBV28 and TRBJ2-7, with a possible D match to TRBD2 (7 bases). CDR3 length: 18 amino acids. Germline V gene data show CDR1 as MDHEN and CDR2 as SYDVKM. V was pared by 3 bases and J by 0 bases, with 21 bases between. The CDR3 nucleotides are TGTGCCAGCAGTTTGCGGACGGGGGGCTCCCGAAACTCCTACGAGCAGTACTTC. Protein product: CASSLRTGGSRNSYEQYF.

This chain connects TRBV23-1 to TRBJ1-1; a weak D match, TRBD1 (5 bases). TRBV23-1 has ORF status, its function being uncertain. V lost 1 base and J lost 5, with 14 bases in between. The length of the CDR3 is 15 residues. CDR3 nucleotides: TGCGCCAGCAGTCAATTATGGGGGTGGGGAACTGAAGCTTTCTTT. Translated: CASSQLWGWGTEAFF.

This clone appeared a single time. This chain uses TRBV9 with TRBJ2-3; no reliable D call. The CDR3 is 12 amino acids. Germline V gene data show CDR1 as SGDLS and CDR2 as YYNGEE. Trimming pared 2 bases from V and 4 bases from J, leaving 5 bases between. DNA for the CDR3: TGTGCCAGCAGCGTCCAAGCAGATACGCAGTATTTT. Translating gives CASSVQADTQYF.

CDR3 loop: CAIQGFTDTQYF. The CDR3 DNA is TGTGCCATACAGGGGTTCACAGATACGCAGTATTTT. The chain couples TRBV10-3 to TRBJ2-3, with 7 bases lining up with TRBD1. CDR3 length: 12 residues. CDR1 is ENHRY, CDR2 SYGVKD, per germline. After removal of 9 bases from V and 2 bases from J, the junction contained 2 bases not matched to a gene.

V gene TRBV7-2 combines with J gene TRBJ1-4; 8 positions match TRBD1. The V gene's germline CDR1 is SGHTA and CDR2 FQGNSA. The V segment lost 1 base and the J segment 6 bases; nucleotides outside the gene matches: 4. CDR3 length: 15 amino acids. The CDR3 sequence is CASSLGSQGDEKLFF. CDR3 nucleotide sequence: TGTGCCAGCAGCTTAGGATCACAGGGGGATGAAAAACTGTTTTTT. The whole variable domain, remainder taken from reference TRBV7-2 and TRBJ1-4, is GAGVSQSPSNKVTEKGKDVELRCDPISGHTALYWYRQSLGQGLEFLIYFQGNSAPDKSGLPSDRFSAERTGGSVSTLTIQRTQQEDSAVYLCASSLGSQGDEKLFFGSGTQLSVL.

The chain carries TRBV2 and TRBJ2-3; the match to TRBD1 covers 10 bases. The V and J ends lost 5 bases and 6 bases, in that order; junction bases with no gene match: 11. The CDR3 has 16 residues. The germline V gene encodes CDR1 SNHLY and CDR2 FYNNEI. In nucleotides, the CDR3 is TGTGCCAGCAGTCGCACAACAGACAGGGGGCAGGATACGCAGTATTTT. Its translation is CASSRTTDRGQDTQYF.

The chain employs TRBV9 and TRBJ2-1; D is perhaps TRBD1 or TRBD2 (5 bases each). The CDR3 runs 16 residues. V was shortened by 4 bases and J by 2 bases, with 16 bases between the two germline ends. Germline loops: CDR1 SGDLS, CDR2 YYNGEE. CDR3 in DNA: TGTGCCAGCAGCCTTTCCGGGGCTGGAGCCTACAATGAGCAGTTCTTC. Protein: CASSLSGAGAYNEQFF.

The V and J genes are TRBV30 and TRBJ2-6, with 9 nucleotides matching TRBD1. The CDR3 length is 15 residues. From germline, CDR1 is GTSNPN and CDR2 SVGIG (reference sequence). Trimming removed 8 bases from V and 2 bases from J; junction bases left unmatched: 7. The CDR3 DNA follows: TGTGCCACGACAGGGGGAAAAACTGGGGCCAACGTCCTGACTTTC. It encodes CATTGGKTGANVLTF.

The chain has TRBV7-3 and TRBJ2-2; D unresolved. This CDR3 comprises 14 residues. Germline lookup yields CDR1 SGHTA and CDR2 FQGTGA. V gave up 1 base and J gave up 3 bases, with 6 bases separating them. CDR3 in amino acids: CASSLNVHTGELFF. CDR3 nucleotides: TGTGCCAGCAGCTTAAACGTTCACACCGGGGAGCTGTTTTTT.

This chain connects TRBV6-6 to TRBJ2-1; D remains unclear. The V gene's germline CDR1 is MNHNY and CDR2 SVGAGI (reference sequence). V gave up 0 bases and J gave up 3 bases, with 12 bases separating them. The CDR3 spans 16 residues. The CDR3 DNA follows: TGTGCCAGCAGTTACTCTGGGGAATCCAACTACAATGAGCAGTTCTTC. As protein: CASSYSGESNYNEQFF.

This rearrangement joins TRBV7-2 to TRBJ2-1, with a weak D call TRBD2 (5 bases). Trimming took 3 bases from V and 13 from J, leaving 16 bases between them. This CDR3 contains 13 residues. CDR1 is SGHTA and CDR2 is FQGNSA in the germline V gene. For the CDR3, the DNA is TGTGCCAGCAGCTTTGGCGGGCAGCAAAACCAGTTCTTC. Amino acid sequence: CASSFGGQQNQFF.

V gene TRBV18 combines with J gene TRBJ2-7, with 11 bases identical to TRBD1. Germline CDR1 is KGHSH and CDR2 is LQKENI. The CDR3 is 16 amino acids. The trim removed 3 bases at V and 0 bases at J, leaving 4 bases unmatched. CDR3 coding DNA: TGTGCCAGCTCACCGCAGGGGACAGGGGGCTCCTACGAGCAGTACTTC. Protein sequence: CASSPQGTGGSYEQYF.

The chain has TRBV30 and TRBJ2-7; 7 bases fit TRBD1. V lost 3 bases to trimming and J lost 9 bases; unmatched junction nucleotides: 8. The CDR3 runs 12 residues. Germline CDR1 is GTSNPN and CDR2 is SVGIG (reference sequence). The CDR3 sequence: CAWRLDRAGQYF. CDR3 DNA sequence: TGTGCCTGGAGGCTCGACAGGGCCGGGCAGTACTTC.

The chain has TRBV10-2 and TRBJ2-7; no clear D. Germline-derived CDR1 and CDR2 are WSHSY and SAAADI. Trimming cost V 7 bases and J 3 bases, with 13 bases left between them. The CDR3 loop spans 13 amino acids. CDR3 DNA sequence: TGCGCCAGCAAGGGCCTCCCCCTCTACGAGCAGTACTTC. Protein sequence: CASKGLPLYEQYF.